This T cell receptor (beta chain) was sequenced during a study of T cell responses to AZD1222 COVID-19 vaccine. The method was immunoSEQ multiplex PCR; TCRdb's version includes in-frame clones alone and lacks a portion of them. The sample records under 100,000 clones, around 90% being singletons. This material consisted of peripheral blood, taken on day 0 of AZD1222 vaccination. This clonotype was obtained from an adult in good health.

CDR3 amino acids: CASSPVIQTNLAKNIQYF. The CDR3 DNA follows: TGTGCCAGCTCACCGGTAATCCAGACAAACTTAGCCAAAAACATTCAGTACTTC. The chain recombines TRBV18 with TRBJ2-4; D is undetermined. Trimming cost V 3 bases and J 0 bases, with 18 bases left between them. The V gene's germline CDR1 is KGHSH and CDR2 LQKENI. The CDR3 has 18 amino acids.